This T cell receptor (beta chain) is drawn from a study of T cells in Graves' hyperthyroidism and ophthalmopathy. Findings and limits, study-wide: Appearing also in blood were most of the thyroid clonotypes expanded above 0.001.

V trimming: 2 bases; J trimming: 5 bases; junction bases outside the gene matches: 5. The CDR3 covers 15 residues. The germline V gene encodes CDR1 MGHDK and CDR2 SYGVNS. RNA transcripts gave rise to amplified TCR beta CDR3 regions. HTBI primers were the set used in a first-round RT-PCR of the TCR CDR3. TCRdb fed the multiplex PCR reads into MiXCR, producing one record per CDR3 protein. The sample holds some 200,000 distinct CDR3 sequences; approximately 17% are singletons and the top ten take 50%. Patients aged 18 to 65 with hyperthyroidism were newly diagnosed, with duration under 2 months. The PBMCs had their origin in around 10 ml of fresh peripheral blood. This clonotype was detected ten times or more. The antigen is unknown.

This clonotype was obtained from a man in his fifties or sixties with Graves' hyperthyroidism. Sequencing used blood. V is TRBV25-1 and J is TRBJ2-2; TRBD2 matches 7 bases. The CDR3 sequence: CASSEVAGETGELFF. The CDR3 nucleotides read TGTGCCAGCAGTGAAGTTGCGGGAGAGACCGGGGAGCTGTTTTTT.